The T cell receptor beta chain under discussion was sequenced for a study of T-cell reconstitution after alpha-beta-depleted transplantation in children. As it was prepared, the TCRbeta library received unique molecular identifiers. TCRdb re-called the PCR reads with MiXCR, one entry per CDR3 protein. The table includes roughly 200,000 distinct CDR3 sequences, 13% to 15% detected once. This clonotype was counted many times. CDR1 is SGHKS and CDR2 is YYEKEE in the germline V gene (reference sequence). Trimming removed 0 bases from V and 0 bases from J, with 4 bases in between. The CDR3 sequence is 15 residues long.

The sample was PBMCs from the stem cell graft donor, taken from the stem cell graft. The source of this sequence is a human donor who donated a stem cell graft to a child with acute lymphoblastic leukemia. The rearrangement uses TRBV5-5 and TRBJ1-6; no clear D. CDR3 sequence: CASSLVGSYNSPLHF. In nucleotides, the CDR3 is TGTGCCAGCAGCTTGGTGGGCTCCTATAATTCACCCCTCCACTTT.